This T cell receptor (beta chain) was recovered during a study of T-cell memory formation after mild COVID-19. At the level of the study: The TCR clusters were mostly specific to one donor.

TCRdb fed the 5' RACE reads into MiXCR, producing one record per CDR3 protein. The sample consists of about 430,000 distinct CDR3 sequences, 24% of them appearing once. The CDR3 runs 14 residues. V lost 5 bases and J lost 1, with 11 bases in between. The rearrangement links TRBV12-3 or TRBV12-4 to TRBJ1-1; no firm D call. This TCR was recovered from an adult woman who had mild COVID-19 (a few samples of this study predate the infection). Cell type and time point are not known. The sample taken for sequencing was PBMCs or a T cell subset sorted from them (not recorded which). For the CDR3, the DNA is TGTGCCAGCAGTCCCCAAATAGAGAACACTGAAGCTTTCTTT. This encodes CASSPQIENTEAFF.